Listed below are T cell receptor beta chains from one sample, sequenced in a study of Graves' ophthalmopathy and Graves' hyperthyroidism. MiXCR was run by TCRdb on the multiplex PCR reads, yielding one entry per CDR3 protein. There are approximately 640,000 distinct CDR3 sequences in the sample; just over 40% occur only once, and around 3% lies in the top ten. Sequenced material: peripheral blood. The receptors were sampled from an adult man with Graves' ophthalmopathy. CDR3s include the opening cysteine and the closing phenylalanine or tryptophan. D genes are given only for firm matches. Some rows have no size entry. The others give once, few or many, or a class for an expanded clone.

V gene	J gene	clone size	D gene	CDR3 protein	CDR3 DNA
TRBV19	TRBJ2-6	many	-	CASSPSPVGSGANVLTF	TGTGCCAGTAGTCCGTCCCCTGTGGGCTCTGGGGCCAACGTCCTGACTTTC
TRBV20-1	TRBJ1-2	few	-	CSASNELPPIYGYTF	TGCAGTGCTAGTAACGAGCTACCCCCTATCTATGGCTACACCTTC
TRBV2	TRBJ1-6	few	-	CASSRNSAHGEDAPLHF	TGTGCCAGCTCCCGGAATTCCGCTCACGGAGAGGACGCACCCCTCCACTTT
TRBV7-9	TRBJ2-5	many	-	CASRRQTFQETQYF	TGTGCCAGCAGGCGTCAGACTTTCCAAGAGACCCAGTACTTC
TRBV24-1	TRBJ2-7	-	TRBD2	CATSDPSGRADNEQYF	TGTGCCACCAGTGACCCTAGCGGGAGGGCGGACAATGAGCAGTACTTC
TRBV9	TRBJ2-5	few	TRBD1	CASSERGTGGLETQYF	TGCGCCAGCAGCGAACGCGGGACAGGGGGATTAGAGACCCAGTACTTC
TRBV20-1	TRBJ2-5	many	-	CSAAGTQAGTQYF	TGCAGTGCTGCCGGGACTCAAGCAGGGACCCAGTACTTC
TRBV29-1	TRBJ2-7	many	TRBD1	CSALTGAHEQYF	TGCAGCGCCCTGACAGGGGCCCACGAGCAGTACTTC
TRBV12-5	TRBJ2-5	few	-	CASAPGRGGAMQTQYF	TGTGCTAGTGCCCCGGGGAGGGGGGGCGCGATGCAGACCCAGTACTTC
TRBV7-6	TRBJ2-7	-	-	CASSLAVQGEQYF	TGTGCCAGCAGCTTAGCGGTCCAGGGAGAGCAGTACTTC